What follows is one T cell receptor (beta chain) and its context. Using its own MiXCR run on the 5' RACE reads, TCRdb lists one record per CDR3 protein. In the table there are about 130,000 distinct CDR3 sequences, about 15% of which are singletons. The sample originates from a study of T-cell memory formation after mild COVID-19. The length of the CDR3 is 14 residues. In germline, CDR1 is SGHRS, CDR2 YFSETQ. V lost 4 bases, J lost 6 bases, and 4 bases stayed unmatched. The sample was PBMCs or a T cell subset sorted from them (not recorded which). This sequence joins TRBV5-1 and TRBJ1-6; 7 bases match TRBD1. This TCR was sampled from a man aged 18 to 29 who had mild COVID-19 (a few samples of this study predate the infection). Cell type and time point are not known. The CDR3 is CASSPPGGNSPLHF. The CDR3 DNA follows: TGCGCCAGCAGCCCGCCAGGGGGTAATTCACCCCTCCACTTT.